This TCR beta chain emerged from a study of T cell responses to AZD1222 COVID-19 vaccine. With 3 bases removed from V and 15 bases from J, the gap between germline ends came to 21 bases. CDR3 length: 14 residues. Germline assignment: CDR1 SGHDN and CDR2 FVKESK. Profiled with immunoSEQ multiplex PCR; TCRdb holds only in-frame clones, not every one. The sample holds about 150,000 clones, approximately 87% seen once. The study, taken as a whole, reports: At study baseline, merely five or six AZD1222 recipients were seropositive.

This clone has only one observation. The antigen is undetermined. This TCR derives from an adult in good health. Sequencing was performed on peripheral blood, taken on day 0 of MenACWY control vaccination. The chain uses TRBV14 and TRBJ2-1, with D unresolved. For the CDR3, the DNA is TGTGCCAGCAGCCAGCCGCCGTTCCAATACCCCCGGTTCTTC. Amino acids: CASSQPPFQYPRFF.